Presented here are 26 T cell receptor beta chains from one specimen sequenced in a study of blood T cell repertoires in COVID-19 (dated by TCRdb to about 2020). The method behind the library was the immunoSEQ multiplex PCR assay. TCRdb provides this immuneACCESS table in a form limited to in-frame rearrangements. Some clones are lacking; in checked studies, under half of them reflect an unresolved V gene, and why the rest are absent is not known. Present in this sample are about 220,000 clones, 83% of which were seen just once. The leading ten clones occupy about 2.7% of the sample. The sequencing input was peripheral blood. The receptors stem from a woman in her forties with active or convalescent COVID-19.

The gene calls are TRBV28 and TRBJ2-7; TRBD1 aligns across 7 bases. Germline assignment: CDR1 MDHEN and CDR2 SYDVKM. The CDR3 is 12 amino acids. J gave up 7 bases and V 5 bases, and 5 bases lay outside the gene matches. In nucleotides, the CDR3 is TGTGCCAGCAGTCTTTCAGGGGGAGAGCAGTACTTC. Translated, it gives CASSLSGGEQYF.

This clone was recorded a few times. V usage is TRBV2 and J usage is TRBJ2-2; 9 bases fit TRBD2. This CDR3 spans 14 amino acids. V shed 4 bases, J shed 4 bases, and the junction held 1 base outside the gene matches. The germline CDR1 and CDR2 sequences are SNHLY and FYNNEI. Here the CDR3 reads CASSVAGVTGELFF. The CDR3 bases are TGTGCCAGCAGTGTAGCGGGAGTCACCGGGGAGCTGTTTTTT.

The gene calls are TRBV4-2 and TRBJ2-1; 9 nucleotides agree with TRBD2. The CDR3 spans 15 residues. Germline V gene data show CDR1 as LGHNA and CDR2 as YNFKEQ. With 1 base clipped from V and 8 bases from J, the junction kept 6 bases outside the gene matches. The CDR3 protein is CASSQASGKSYEQFF. The CDR3 DNA follows: TGTGCCAGCAGCCAAGCTAGCGGGAAGTCTTATGAGCAGTTCTTC.

V is TRBV24-1 and J is TRBJ2-1; D remains unclear. V lost 5 bases, J lost 5 bases, and 15 bases lay in between. Germline CDR1 KGHDR, CDR2 SFDVKD. The CDR3 consists of 15 residues. CDR3 loop: CATSVGRPENNEQFF. CDR3 sequence (DNA): TGTGCCACCAGTGTAGGCAGGCCCGAAAACAATGAGCAGTTCTTC.

This chain connects TRBV18 to TRBJ2-5; D perhaps matches TRBD2 (5 bases). V shed 3 bases and J shed 5 bases, with 7 bases lying between them. The CDR3 covers 12 residues. Germline CDR1 and CDR2: KGHSH and LQKENI. The CDR3 DNA is TGTGCCAGCTCACCCAGGAGGGAGACCCAGTACTTC. Amino acids: CASSPRRETQYF.

The V and J genes are TRBV2 and TRBJ2-7; D perhaps matches TRBD2 (5 bases). The germline V gene encodes CDR1 SNHLY and CDR2 FYNNEI. V gave up 6 bases and J gave up 1 base, with 16 bases separating them. There are 15 residues in the CDR3. The CDR3 DNA follows: TGTGCCAGCAGACCGACTATGAGAGGTTCCTACGAGCAGTACTTC. Its protein product is CASRPTMRGSYEQYF.

The gene calls are TRBV2 and TRBJ2-7; 11 bases match TRBD1. V lost 5 bases to trimming and J lost 5 bases; unmatched junction nucleotides: 5. Per the germline V gene, CDR1 is SNHLY and CDR2 is FYNNEI. The CDR3 is made up of 14 amino acids. The CDR3 region has the DNA TGTGCCAGCAGTCAGGACAGGGGGCCCGACGAGCAGTACTTC. It codes for CASSQDRGPDEQYF. The full variable domain, in which reference TRBV2 and TRBJ2-7 provide the parts outside the CDR3, is EPEVTQTPSHQVTQMGQEVILRCVPISNHLYFYWYRQILGQKVEFLVSFYNNEISEKSEIFDDQFSVERPDGSNFTLKIRSTKLEDSAMYFCASSQDRGPDEQYFGPGTRLTVT.

Only a few counts were recorded for this clone. In the same sample, other DNA sequences code for this CDR3. V usage is TRBV6-4 and J usage is TRBJ1-5, with D possibly matching TRBD1 (5 bases). The CDR3 is 14 amino acids. Germline loops: CDR1 MRHNA, CDR2 SNTAGT. V dropped 2 bases and J dropped 2 bases, with 7 bases sitting between them. The CDR3 here is CASSDRGGNQPQHF. The CDR3, as DNA: TGTGCCAGCAGTGACAGGGGTGGCAATCAGCCCCAGCATTTT.

This chain joins TRBV2 and TRBJ1-6, with D possibly matching TRBD1 (5 bases). CDR1 and CDR2 from the germline V gene are SNHLY and FYNNEI. The V end lost 4 bases, the J end lost 7 bases, and 14 bases lay between the germline ends. This CDR3 comprises 15 residues. CDR3 sequence (DNA): TGTGCCAGCAGTGGCGGGGGGGAGATGAATTCACCCCTCCACTTT. This codes for CASSGGGEMNSPLHF.

This clone was seen only a few times. V is TRBV28 and J is TRBJ1-2; 8 positions agree with TRBD1. The ends lost 1 base at V and 4 bases at J; junction bases unmatched: 5. This CDR3 comprises 15 residues. Germline V lookup: CDR1 MDHEN, CDR2 SYDVKM. The CDR3 sequence: CASSLSGGKGYGYTF. The CDR3 DNA sequence: TGTGCCAGCAGTTTATCAGGGGGCAAAGGCTATGGCTACACCTTC.

The chain recombines TRBV18 with TRBJ2-3; D remains ambiguous. With 3 bases removed from V and 0 bases from J, the gap between germline ends came to 4 bases. There are 13 residues in the CDR3. CDR1 is KGHSH and CDR2 is LQKENI in the germline V gene. The CDR3 loop reads CASSPSSTDTQYF. CDR3 coding DNA: TGTGCCAGCTCACCCTCGAGCACAGATACGCAGTATTTT.

The chain carries TRBV7-3 and TRBJ2-2; TRBD1 matches at 8 bases. V was pared by 4 bases and J by 1 base, with 8 bases of the junction left unmatched. The CDR3 sequence is 17 residues long. Germline assignment: CDR1 SGHTA and CDR2 FQGTGA. The CDR3 sequence: CASSSSPGTGNTGELFF. The CDR3 DNA sequence: TGTGCCAGCAGCTCCTCCCCCGGGACAGGGAACACCGGGGAGCTGTTTTTT.

V and J are TRBV4-2 and TRBJ2-3, with D perhaps matching TRBD2 (6 bases). Deletions cut 4 bases from V and 3 bases from J, with 17 bases between. CDR3 length equals 16 residues. Germline lookup yields CDR1 LGHNA and CDR2 YNFKEQ. CDR3 residues: CASSPGPGAGTDTQYF. The CDR3 DNA follows: TGTGCCAGCAGCCCCGGACCCGGGGCGGGGACAGATACGCAGTATTTT.

V and J are TRBV3-1 (or the pseudogene TRBV3-2) and TRBJ1-2; maybe TRBD1 (6 bases). Trimming took off 5 bases at V and 8 bases at J, with 27 bases between the two ends. Looked up from germline, CDR1 is LGHDT and CDR2 is YNNKEL (reference sequence). This CDR3 is built from 17 residues. The CDR3 here is CASSLTTSPPRGRGYTF. CDR3 in DNA: TGTGCCAGCAGCTTAACAACAAGCCCCCCCAGGGGACGCGGCTACACCTTC.

This rearrangement joins TRBV25-1 to TRBJ2-2, with 16 bases lining up with TRBD2. The CDR3 has 16 amino acids. J lost 8 bases, V lost 4 bases, and 4 bases had no gene match. Per germline, CDR1 MGHDK and CDR2 SYGVNS. DNA for the CDR3: TGTGCCAGCAGTGGGGGACTAGCGGGAGGGCCAGGGGAGCTGTTTTTT. This encodes CASSGGLAGGPGELFF.

This clone has a single count. This chain connects TRBV6-5 to TRBJ2-7, with D perhaps TRBD2 (6 bases). Germline V gives CDR1 MNHEY, CDR2 SVGAGI. The V end was cut by 8 bases, the J end by 2 bases, with 19 bases between. This CDR3 spans 15 amino acids. CDR3 DNA: TGTGCCAGCGTGGATCGGGGGAATTACCCCTACGAGCAGTACTTC. Translated, it gives CASVDRGNYPYEQYF.

This clone was observed a few times. The gene calls are TRBV4-1 and TRBJ1-5; the D gene is possibly TRBD1 (6 bases). This CDR3 has 17 residues. Germline loops: CDR1 MGHRA, CDR2 YSYEKL. The V end was cut by 0 bases, the J end by 2 bases, with 14 bases between. CDR3 protein: CASSQDRGARGNQPQHF. For the CDR3, the DNA is TGCGCCAGCAGCCAAGATCGGGGGGCGCGGGGCAATCAGCCCCAGCATTTT.

This chain connects TRBV24-1 to TRBJ1-5; no definite D call. The CDR3 length is 12 residues. Germline V gene data show CDR1 as KGHDR and CDR2 as SFDVKD. V lost 2 bases to trimming and J lost 7 bases, with 5 bases between them. CDR3 in DNA: TGTGCCACCAGTGATTCGGGACAGCCCCAGCATTTT. This gives the protein CATSDSGQPQHF.

The CDR3 reads CASTALDRAYEAFF. CDR3 bases: TGTGCCAGTACCGCCCTCGACAGGGCGTATGAAGCTTTCTTT. The chain employs TRBV19 and TRBJ1-1, with 7 positions matching TRBD1. The CDR3 has 14 amino acids. Trimming took 7 bases from V and 7 from J; bases not matched to a gene: 12. CDR1 is LNHDA, CDR2 SQIVND, per germline (reference sequence).

This chain uses TRBV6-5 with TRBJ1-1; D might be TRBD1 (5 bases). Per germline, CDR1 MNHEY and CDR2 SVGAGI. CDR3 length: 15 residues. The V end was cut by 6 bases, the J end by 1 base, with 15 bases between. As DNA, the CDR3 is TGTGCCAGCAGCCGCGTGGGGGGGACGAACACTGAAGCTTTCTTT. It encodes CASSRVGGTNTEAFF.

This clone was observed once. The chain recombines TRBV7-2 with TRBJ2-1; the match to TRBD1 covers 7 bases. The J segment lost 9 bases and the V segment lost 3 bases, leaving 5 bases of the junction unmatched. This CDR3 contains 13 residues. The germline gives CDR1 SGHTA, CDR2 FQGNSA. CDR3 bases: TGTGCCAGCAGCTTTACAGGGGCCAGTGAGCAGTTCTTC. As protein: CASSFTGASEQFF.

The chain combines TRBV7-3 with TRBJ1-4, with D perhaps matching TRBD1 (5 bases). Germline lookup yields CDR1 SGHTA and CDR2 FQGTGA. The ends were cut back, 1 base at V and 4 bases at J, with 7 bases in the middle. This CDR3 spans 14 amino acids. The CDR3 DNA is TGTGCCAGCAGCTTAAACGGGGGTAATGAAAAACTGTTTTTT. It is translated as CASSLNGGNEKLFF. Full variable domain (remainder filled in from reference TRBV7-3 and TRBJ1-4): GAGVSQTPSNKVTEKGKYVELRCDPISGHTALYWYRQSLGQGPEFLIYFQGTGAADDSGLPNDRFFAVRPEGSVSTLKIQRTERGDSAVYLCASSLNGGNEKLFFGSGTQLSVL.

This clone was seen a single time. This rearrangement joins TRBV20-1 to TRBJ2-1; 9 bases align to TRBD1. The CDR3 contains 18 residues. Germline-derived CDR1 and CDR2 are DFQATT and SNEGSKA (reference sequence). After removal of 3 bases from V and 4 bases from J, the junction contained 16 bases not matched to a gene. The CDR3 coding sequence is TGCAGTGCTAGTCTTTTAGTAGGGGGACAGGGAGTTTACAATGAGCAGTTCTTC. This encodes CSASLLVGGQGVYNEQFF.

This chain connects TRBV28 to TRBJ1-2, with 7 bases that match TRBD1. This CDR3 has 13 amino acids. V shed 7 bases, J shed 5 bases, and the junction held 7 bases outside the gene matches. In germline, CDR1 is MDHEN, CDR2 SYDVKM. In DNA, the CDR3 is TGTGCCAGCACTCACGGGACAGATTATGGCTACACCTTC. Translating it yields CASTHGTDYGYTF.

V gene TRBV5-1 combines with J gene TRBJ2-1; 8 bases fit TRBD2. Trimming at V came to 3 bases and at J to 2 bases, leaving 1 base not matched to a gene. The CDR3 consists of 14 residues. Germline CDR1 SGHRS, CDR2 YFSETQ. CDR3: CASSWRGAYNEQFF. CDR3 bases: TGCGCCAGCAGCTGGCGGGGGGCCTACAATGAGCAGTTCTTC.

The chain employs TRBV6-5 and TRBJ2-1; 12 nucleotides line up with TRBD1. Germline CDR1 reads MNHEY; CDR2 reads SVGAGI. The CDR3 covers 15 residues. Trimming at V came to 6 bases and at J to 7 bases, leaving 7 bases not matched to a gene. DNA for the CDR3: TGTGCCAGCAGGAGTGGGGGACAGGGGGCTAATGAGCAGTTCTTC. This gives the protein CASRSGGQGANEQFF.